These T cell receptor beta chains were read from a single sample in a study of T cell repertoires in cytomegalovirus infection. One entry per CDR3 protein, called by TCRdb with MiXCR from the reads. In the table there are a few hundred thousand distinct CDR3 sequences, 15% to 20% of which are singletons. The specimen was PBMCs. The receptors derive from a human donor in good health (CMV status not recorded). Some clones in this sample may be carry-over from other donors' samples. Both conserved end residues are part of each CDR3. The D gene is left open where the match is weak. For some rows the clone size is stated as once, few or many, or as a class when expanded; others skip it.

V gene	J gene	D gene	clone size	CDR3 DNA	CDR3 protein
TRBV7-2	TRBJ2-7	.	.	TGTGCCAGCAGCTTAGTAAGGGAATCCTACGAGCAGTACTTC	CASSLVRESYEQYF
TRBV7-2	TRBJ2-3	TRBD2	many	TGTGCCAGCAGCTTACTAGGTCTAGCGGGAGTCGGCACAGATACGCAGTATTTT	CASSLLGLAGVGTDTQYF
TRBV4-3	TRBJ2-1	.	.	TGCGCCAGCAGCCAAGATCTGAACTATCGCAATGAGCAGTTCTTC	CASSQDLNYRNEQFF
TRBV6-5	TRBJ2-3	.	few	TGTGCCAGCAAACCCGGGGCGCTCCGCACAGATACGCAGTATTTT	CASKPGALRTDTQYF
TRBV20-1	TRBJ1-4	.	.	TGCAGTGCTAGGGACATCTATAATGAAAAACTGTTTTTT	CSARDIYNEKLFF
TRBV7-9	TRBJ2-5	TRBD1	few	TGTGCCAGCAGCACCAACAGGGGGCCGGTCCAAGAGACCCAGTACTTC	CASSTNRGPVQETQYF
TRBV27	TRBJ1-1	TRBD1	few	TGTGCCAGCAGTTTATCGAGAGCAGGGGGCGCGAGGACTGAAGCTTTCTTT	CASSLSRAGGARTEAFF
TRBV2	TRBJ1-3	.	.	TGTGCCAGCAGCGGGACATTTTCTGGAAACACCATATATTTT	CASSGTFSGNTIYF
TRBV7-2	TRBJ1-3	TRBD1	many	TGTGCCAGCAGAGCGACAGGGGTTGGAAACACCATATATTTT	CASRATGVGNTIYF
TRBV7-2	TRBJ2-3	.	.	TGTGCCAGCAGCTTACGGCTAGGCACAGATACGCAGTATTTT	CASSLRLGTDTQYF
TRBV4-2	TRBJ1-2	.	few	TGTGCCAGCAGCCAAGAACAGAGGGGCTATGGCTACACCTTC	CASSQEQRGYGYTF
TRBV7-8	TRBJ1-1	.	many	TGTGCCAGCAGCTTACTCAGCAGGGGAGAAACTGAAGCTTTCTTT	CASSLLSRGETEAFF
TRBV2	TRBJ2-3	.	.	TGTGCCAGCCTTCGGAGAGGGCCCAGCACAGATACGCAGTATTTT	CASLRRGPSTDTQYF
TRBV7-2	TRBJ2-2	.	many	TGTGCCAGCAGCTTTGACACCGGGGAGCTGTTTTTT	CASSFDTGELFF
TRBV6-2/TRBV6-3	TRBJ1-5	.	.	TGTGCCAGCAGCCCCGGGACGGTGGTATGGCCCCAGCATTTT	CASSPGTVVWPQHF
TRBV7-2	TRBJ2-2	.	many	TGTGCCAGCAGCTTAGCCGGGGTAGACGGGGAGCTGTTTTTT	CASSLAGVDGELFF
TRBV28	TRBJ1-5	.	.	TGTGCCAGCAGTTTGTCCACCTTTGGCAATCAGCCCCAGCATTTT	CASSLSTFGNQPQHF
TRBV20-1	TRBJ1-2	.	few	TGCAGTGCTAGGACAGCTTCTTATGGCTACACCTTC	CSARTASYGYTF
TRBV20-1	TRBJ2-7	.	many	TGCAGTGCTAGAAGAGCGGAACCCCCTAGTGAGCAGTACTTC	CSARRAEPPSEQYF
TRBV6-2/TRBV6-3	TRBJ2-3	.	many	TGTGCCAGCAGTAGCCCGAAGGGGACCACAGATACGCAGTATTTT	CASSSPKGTTDTQYF
TRBV19	TRBJ1-2	.	.	TGTGCCAGTAGTATCGGTTTGGACTATGGCTACACCTTC	CASSIGLDYGYTF
TRBV27	TRBJ2-5	TRBD1	.	TGTGCCAGCAGCCCCAGCCAGGGGGCGAGGGAGACCCAGTACTTC	CASSPSQGARETQYF
TRBV4-1	TRBJ1-4	.	.	TGCGCCAGCAGCCGAAGTGATGAGGAAAAACTGTTTTTT	CASSRSDEEKLFF
TRBV5-8	TRBJ2-1	.	few	TGTGCCAGCAGCCGGATGCCGGGGACCTACAATGAGCAGTTCTTC	CASSRMPGTYNEQFF
TRBV4-1	TRBJ2-1	TRBD2	.	TGCGCCAGCAGCCAACTTAGACTAGCGAATGAGCAGTTCTTC	CASSQLRLANEQFF
TRBV14	TRBJ1-2	.	.	TGTGCCAGCAGCCACGGGCCCACCTATGGCTACACCTTC	CASSHGPTYGYTF
TRBV24-1	TRBJ2-1	TRBD2	.	TGTGCCACCAGTGACCACCTGGGACTAGCGGGGAGCTCCTACAATGAGCAGTTCTTC	CATSDHLGLAGSSYNEQFF
TRBV7-2	TRBJ1-1	.	.	TGTGCCAGCAGCTTCTACAAAAACACTGAAGCTTTCTTT	CASSFYKNTEAFF
TRBV20-1	TRBJ2-7	.	.	TGCAGTGCTCCTATGACAGAAACAACCTACGAGCAGTACTTC	CSAPMTETTYEQYF
TRBV19	TRBJ1-2	.	few	TGTGCCAGTAACGTGCGGAGGAACTATGGCTACACCTTC	CASNVRRNYGYTF
TRBV7-2	TRBJ2-1	.	many	TGTGCCAGCAGCCCGACACCCGACTTGTCCTACAATGAGCAGTTCTTC	CASSPTPDLSYNEQFF